This T cell receptor (beta chain) was identified during a study of T-cell reconstitution after alpha-beta-depleted transplantation in children. The CDR3 has 12 residues. V lost 5 bases, J lost 4 bases, and 6 bases lay in between. Looked up from germline, CDR1 is SGHTA and CDR2 is FQGTGA. Preparation of the TCRbeta library was carried out with unique molecular identifiers. TCRdb reprocessed the PCR reads via MiXCR and lists one record per CDR3 protein. The sample holds 30,000 to 40,000 distinct CDR3 sequences, less than 8.5% seen once. In this sample, this clonotype turned up many times. The antigen is unknown. Study conclusions and caveats: In patients about two months after transplant, alpha-beta T cells reportedly arose from several hundred expanded graft clones.

The sequencing here drew on peripheral blood, taken 60 days after TCRalphabeta/CD19-depleted stem cell transplant. This clonotype was obtained from a child younger than two who had a stem cell transplant for acute myeloid leukemia, so the T cells may come from the graft donor. The V gene is TRBV7-3, the J gene TRBJ2-1; D uncertain. The CDR3 loop reads CASSPGYNEQFF. The CDR3 bases are TGTGCCAGCAGCCCCGGATACAATGAGCAGTTCTTC. Using reference TRBV7-3 and TRBJ2-1 for the parts outside the CDR3, the full variable domain is GAGVSQTPSNKVTEKGKYVELRCDPISGHTALYWYRQSLGQGPEFLIYFQGTGAADDSGLPNDRFFAVRPEGSVSTLKIQRTERGDSAVYLCASSPGYNEQFFGPGTRLTVL.